What follows describes a single T cell receptor (beta chain). Controls were age- and sex-matched healthy donors. Random hexamers were used to reverse transcribe the RNA input (0.5 to 1 ug). TCRdb recomputed calls from the immunoSEQ multiplex PCR reads with MiXCR, one row per CDR3 protein. The table includes tens of thousands of distinct CDR3 sequences, around 94% detected once. This entry comes from a study of CD8 T cells in Susac syndrome. Germline assignment: CDR1 MGHRA and CDR2 YSYEKL. V was cut by 3 bases and J by 4 bases, with 12 bases left in between. The CDR3 has 14 amino acids. V gene TRBV4-1 combines with J gene TRBJ1-2; D is possibly TRBD1 (6 bases). The specimen sequenced was CD8+ T cells from PBMCs. This clonotype was sampled from a human donor in good health. The CDR3 DNA sequence: TGCGCCAGCAGCCATGTGGGGGCCGGCTATGGCTACACCTTC. Translated, it gives CASSHVGAGYGYTF.